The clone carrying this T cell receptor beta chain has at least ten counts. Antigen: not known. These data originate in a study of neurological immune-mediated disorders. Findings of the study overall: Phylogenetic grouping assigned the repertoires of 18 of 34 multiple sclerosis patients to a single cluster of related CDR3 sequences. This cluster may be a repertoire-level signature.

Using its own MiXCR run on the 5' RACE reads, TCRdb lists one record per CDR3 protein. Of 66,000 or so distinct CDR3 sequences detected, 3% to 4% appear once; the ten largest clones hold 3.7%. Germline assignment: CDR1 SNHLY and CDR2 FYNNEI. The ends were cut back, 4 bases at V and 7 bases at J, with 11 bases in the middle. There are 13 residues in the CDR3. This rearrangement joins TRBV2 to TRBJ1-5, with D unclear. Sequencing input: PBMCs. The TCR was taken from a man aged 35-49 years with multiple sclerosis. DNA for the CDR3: TGTGCCAGCAGTGCCGGGGAACGCCAGCCCCAGCATTTT. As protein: CASSAGERQPQHF.